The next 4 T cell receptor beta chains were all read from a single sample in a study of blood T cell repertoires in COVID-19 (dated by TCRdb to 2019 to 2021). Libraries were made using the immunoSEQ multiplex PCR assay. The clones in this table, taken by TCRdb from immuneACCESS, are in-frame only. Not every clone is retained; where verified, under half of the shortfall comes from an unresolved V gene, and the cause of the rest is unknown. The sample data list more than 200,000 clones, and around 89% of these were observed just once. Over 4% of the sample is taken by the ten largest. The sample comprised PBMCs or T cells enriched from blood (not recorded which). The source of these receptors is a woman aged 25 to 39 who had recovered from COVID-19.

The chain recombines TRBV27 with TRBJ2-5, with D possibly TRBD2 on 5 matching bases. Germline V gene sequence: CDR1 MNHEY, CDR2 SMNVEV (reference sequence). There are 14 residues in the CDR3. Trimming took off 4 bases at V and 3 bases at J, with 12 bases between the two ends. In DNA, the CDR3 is TGTGCCAGCAGTTGGTCTCGGGGAAAAGAGACCCAGTACTTC. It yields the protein CASSWSRGKETQYF.

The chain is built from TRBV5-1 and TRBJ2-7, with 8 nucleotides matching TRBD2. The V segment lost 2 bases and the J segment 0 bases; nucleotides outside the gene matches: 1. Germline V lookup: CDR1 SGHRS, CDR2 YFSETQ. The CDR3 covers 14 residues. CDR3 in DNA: TGCGCCAGCAGCTTCCTAGCGGGCTCCTACGAGCAGTACTTC. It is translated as CASSFLAGSYEQYF.

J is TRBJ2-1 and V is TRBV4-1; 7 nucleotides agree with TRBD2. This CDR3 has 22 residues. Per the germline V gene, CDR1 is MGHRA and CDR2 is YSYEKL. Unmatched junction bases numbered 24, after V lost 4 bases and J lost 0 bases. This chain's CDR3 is CASSRDIPLTSSLYGSYNEQFF. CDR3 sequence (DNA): TGCGCCAGCAGCCGCGACATACCATTGACTAGCAGTTTATATGGCTCCTACAATGAGCAGTTCTTC.

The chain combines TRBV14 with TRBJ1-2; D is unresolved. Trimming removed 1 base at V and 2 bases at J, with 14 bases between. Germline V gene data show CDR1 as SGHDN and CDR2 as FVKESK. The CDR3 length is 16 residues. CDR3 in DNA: TGTGCCAGCAGCCAAGTCGCCGGACTACCCAACTATGGCTACACCTTC. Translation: CASSQVAGLPNYGYTF. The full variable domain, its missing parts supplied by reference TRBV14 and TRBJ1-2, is EAGVTQFPSHSVIEKGQTVTLRCDPISGHDNLYWYRRVMGKEIKFLLHFVKESKQDESGMPNNRFLAERTGGTYSTLKVQPAELEDSGVYFCASSQVAGLPNYGYTFGSGTRLTVV.